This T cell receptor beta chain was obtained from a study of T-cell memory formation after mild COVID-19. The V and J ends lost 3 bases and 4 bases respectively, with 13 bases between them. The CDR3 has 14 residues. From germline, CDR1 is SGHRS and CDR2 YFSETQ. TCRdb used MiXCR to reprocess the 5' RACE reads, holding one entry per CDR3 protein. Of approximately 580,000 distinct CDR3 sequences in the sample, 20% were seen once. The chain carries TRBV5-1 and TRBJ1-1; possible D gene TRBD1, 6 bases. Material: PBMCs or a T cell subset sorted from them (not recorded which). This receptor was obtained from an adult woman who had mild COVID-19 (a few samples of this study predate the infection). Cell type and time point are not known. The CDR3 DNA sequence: TGCGCCAGCAGCTCGTGGGGGGGCAGCACTGAAGCTTTCTTT. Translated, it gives CASSSWGGSTEAFF.